The TCR beta chain under discussion was sequenced for a study of regulatory T cells in long-lasting Graves disease. Study findings and constraints: There was favoring of TRBV28, TRBJ1-2 and TRBJ2-5 in persistent disease.

V was trimmed by 4 bases and J by 11 bases, leaving 17 bases between them. The CDR3 is 13 residues long. Per the germline V gene, CDR1 is MDHEN and CDR2 is SYDVKM. Stated time point: newly diagnosed GD, antithyroid drugs for less than 3 months. Generation of the TCR library employed RNA extracted from PBMCs. To make TCR beta libraries, researchers used iRepertoire HTBI primers and Arm-PCR of CDR3 regions. Via MiXCR, TCRdb re-called the multiplex PCR reads, giving one row per CDR3 protein. The sample has some 560,000 distinct CDR3 sequences; about 16% are singletons. The table lists this clonotype with many counts. Antigen: not known. This same sample was also part of a study on T cells in Graves' hyperthyroidism and ophthalmopathy. Per that paper: The TCR CDR3 first-round RT-PCR relied on the HTBI primer set.

Here the sequenced sample was peripheral blood mononuclear cells (PBMCs), taken at new diagnosis, from a patient treated with antithyroid drugs. The V gene is TRBV28, the J gene TRBJ1-1; D may be TRBD1 (5 bases). The source is a woman aged 40-60 years with Graves disease. The CDR3, as DNA: TGTGCCAGCAGTTCACCTGGGGGATCAGCGGCTTTCTTT. It specifies CASSSPGGSAAFF.